This T cell receptor (beta chain) was observed in a study of T cell changes during pregnancy in multiple sclerosis (dated by TCRdb to the late 2010s). For context, the study as a whole: The study examined how the T cell repertoire changed over the course of pregnancy in women with multiple sclerosis.

V has 4 bases trimmed and J has 6 bases trimmed; junction bases matching no gene number 7. Based on the germline V gene, the CDR1 and CDR2 sequences are MNHEY and SVGAGI. The CDR3 goes from the cysteine to the phenylalanine over 16 residues. Here the CDR3 DNA is all that survives: 48 bases in frame from base 1. On this clone itself: No cognate antigen has been identified for it. Within one base of it there is no much larger clone, and no base qualities were kept.

The library relied on the immunoSEQ multiplex PCR assay. The clones in this table, taken by TCRdb from immuneACCESS, are in-frame only. Not every clone is retained; where verified, under half of the shortfall comes from an unresolved V gene, and the cause of the rest is unknown. The sample contains some 71,000 clones, about 91% of them found a single time. The ten largest clones take up about 1.6% of the sample. The chain links TRBV6-5 with TRBJ2-3; the junction holds 13 bases that match TRBD2. The sequences come from peripheral blood, collected after pregnancy. The TCR was taken from a female donor with multiple sclerosis, enrolled in a pregnancy study. The nucleotides are TGTGCCAGCAGTTGGGGACTAGCGGGAATTCGCGATACGCAGTATTTT. Translated, this is CASSWGLAGIRDTQYF.